This T cell receptor beta chain was retrieved from a study of blood T cell repertoires in COVID-19. CDR1 and CDR2 from the germline V gene are LNHDA and SQIVND (reference sequence). The CDR3 is made up of 15 amino acids. J was trimmed by 2 bases and V by 7 bases; bases with no gene match: 6. Repertoires were generated with immunoSEQ multiplex PCR, while TCRdb's copy carries only in-frame clones and drops some. Among around 240,000 clones listed, approximately 91% were seen once. The specimen sequenced was PBMCs or T cells enriched from blood (not recorded which). The chain uses TRBV19 and TRBJ1-2; TRBD1 aligns across 11 bases. The sequence came from a human donor in a cohort exposed to, infected with or recovered from COVID-19 (not recorded which). The donor label of this sample is uncertain. The CDR3 spells CASTPDRGPNYGYTF. The DNA of the CDR3 is TGTGCCAGTACTCCGGACAGGGGGCCAAACTATGGCTACACCTTC.